A selection of T cell receptor beta chains follows, all from one sample in a study of blood T cell repertoires in COVID-19. Profiling relied on immunoSEQ multiplex PCR, and the TCRdb table lists in-frame clones only, not all of them. Found here are roughly 150,000 clones, roughly 80% of them singletons; the top ten hold roughly 0.56%. Input material: peripheral blood. The source of these receptors is a man between 60 and 75 years old with acute or convalescent COVID-19. Both conserved end residues are part of each CDR3. Fields, in order: D gene, clone size, V gene, J gene, CDR3 protein, CDR3 DNA. The D gene is left open where the match is weak. Clone size is not always given. Where it is, it says once, few, many or a class for expanded clones.

TRBD2	NA	TRBV4-3	TRBJ2-2	CASSQVAGALGELFF	TGCGCCAGCAGCCAAGTAGCGGGAGCCCTCGGGGAGCTGTTTTTT
NA	NA	TRBV15	TRBJ2-2	CATSRLTGELFF	TGTGCCACCAGCAGACTCACCGGGGAGCTGTTTTTT
TRBD2	NA	TRBV30	TRBJ2-2	CAWSVTGRDTGELFF	TGTGCCTGGAGTGTAACCGGGAGGGACACCGGGGAGCTGTTTTTT
NA	NA	TRBV11-2	TRBJ1-3	CASSLEPVNTIYF	TGTGCCAGCAGCTTAGAACCAGTAAACACCATATATTTT
TRBD1	few	TRBV18	TRBJ1-3	CASSPRGGSAGNTIYF	TGTGCCAGCTCACCAAGAGGGGGCTCTGCTGGAAACACCATATATTTT
TRBD1	NA	TRBV9	TRBJ1-3	CASSVATGGRASGNTIYF	TGTGCCAGCAGCGTAGCTACAGGGGGGCGAGCCTCTGGAAACACCATATATTTT
TRBD1	NA	TRBV5-1	TRBJ1-4	CASSLLGTGANEKLFF	TGCGCCAGCAGCTTGCTTGGGACAGGGGCTAATGAAAAACTGTTTTTT
NA	NA	TRBV6-5	TRBJ1-5	CASTKTESGNQPQHF	TGTGCCAGCACAAAGACTGAATCGGGTAATCAGCCCCAGCATTTT
NA	NA	TRBV6-5	TRBJ1-2	CASSPRGGTYGYTF	TGTGCCAGCAGTCCTCGGGGGGGAACGTATGGCTACACCTTC
NA	NA	TRBV5-1	TRBJ2-5	CASSVGDSGETQYF	TGCGCCAGCAGCGTTGGGGACTCTGGGGAGACCCAGTACTTC
NA	NA	TRBV24-1	TRBJ2-3	CATSDFGGTQYF	TGTGCCACCAGTGATTTCGGGGGTACGCAGTATTTT
NA	NA	TRBV6-5	TRBJ1-1	CASSWSGGNTEAFF	TGTGCCAGCAGTTGGTCGGGGGGGAACACTGAAGCTTTCTTT
NA	NA	TRBV19	TRBJ1-1	CATMNTEAFF	TGTGCCACTATGAACACTGAAGCTTTCTTT
NA	NA	TRBV5-5	TRBJ2-1	CASSSEAGWSYNEQFF	TGTGCCAGCAGTTCCGAAGCGGGCTGGTCCTACAATGAGCAGTTCTTC
NA	NA	TRBV6-5	TRBJ2-1	CASKEGGITYNEQFF	TGTGCCAGCAAAGAAGGGGGAATAACCTACAATGAGCAGTTCTTC
NA	NA	TRBV19	TRBJ1-5	CASSPGVNQPQHF	TGTGCCAGTAGTCCGGGGGTTAATCAGCCCCAGCATTTT
TRBD1	few	TRBV5-5	TRBJ1-6	CASSLGTGANNSPLHF	TGTGCCAGCAGCTTGGGGACAGGAGCGAACAATTCACCCCTCCACTTT
TRBD1	NA	TRBV18	TRBJ2-7	CASSEQGTSYEQYF	TGTGCCAGCTCGGAACAGGGGACCTCCTACGAGCAGTACTTC
TRBD1	once	TRBV11-2	TRBJ2-7	CASSLEPGGEQYF	TGTGCCAGCAGCTTAGAACCAGGGGGCGAGCAGTACTTC
NA	NA	TRBV19	TRBJ1-2	CASKERYGGLYGYTF	TGTGCCAGTAAGGAGAGGTATGGAGGGCTCTATGGCTACACCTTC
TRBD1	NA	TRBV4-1	TRBJ2-1	CASSQVSGGGGEQFF	TGCGCCAGCAGCCAAGTCTCAGGGGGCGGTGGGGAGCAGTTCTTC
NA	NA	TRBV20-1	TRBJ1-2	CIGDPNYGYTF	TGCATAGGAGATCCTAACTATGGCTACACCTTC
NA	NA	TRBV6-2/TRBV6-3	TRBJ2-5	CASSSVETQYF	TGTGCCAGCAGTTCAGTAGAGACCCAGTACTTC
NA	NA	TRBV19	TRBJ2-7	CASSIGDSYEQYF	TGTGCCAGTAGTATCGGGGACTCCTACGAGCAGTACTTC
TRBD1	NA	TRBV6-5	TRBJ2-4	CASSRTGGGNIQYF	TGTGCCAGCAGCCGGACAGGGGGCGGAAACATTCAGTACTTC
NA	once	TRBV5-4	TRBJ2-1	CASSPGTPRGNEQFF	TGTGCCAGCAGCCCCGGGACACCCCGAGGCAATGAGCAGTTCTTC
TRBD1	NA	TRBV12-3/TRBV12-4	TRBJ1-1	CASTLTGGTEAFF	TGTGCCAGCACCTTGACAGGGGGCACTGAAGCTTTCTTT
NA	NA	TRBV3-1/TRBV3-2	TRBJ2-7	CASSQEGAGNRDEQYF	TGTGCCAGCAGCCAAGAGGGGGCAGGAAACCGGGACGAGCAGTACTTC
TRBD2	NA	TRBV5-1	TRBJ2-3	CASSKWLAGAMITSTDTQYF	TGCGCCAGCTCAAAGTGGTTAGCGGGGGCCATGATCACTAGCACAGATACGCAGTATTTT
NA	few	TRBV18	TRBJ2-3	CASSPPTRVDTQYF	TGTGCCAGCTCACCACCGACCAGGGTAGATACGCAGTATTTT
NA	NA	TRBV18	TRBJ2-2	CASSPGLQVGELFF	TGTGCCAGCTCGCCGGGTCTACAGGTCGGGGAGCTGTTTTTT
TRBD1	NA	TRBV19	TRBJ1-1	CASSPRPGTGGLTEAFF	TGTGCCAGTAGTCCCCGCCCCGGGACAGGGGGCCTCACTGAAGCTTTCTTT